This is a list of T cell receptor beta chains from one sample in a study of blood T cell repertoires in COVID-19. The table came from immunoSEQ multiplex PCR; TCRdb's copy has only in-frame clones and leaves some out. Among 200,000 to 300,000 clones, 91% were seen once, and the ten largest hold around 2.6%. Sequences were obtained from peripheral blood. These receptor sequences come from a person between 18 and 35 years old with COVID-19, enrolled during active disease. The CDR3 runs from the conserved cysteine through the conserved F or W. Fields, in order: clone size, D gene, J gene, V gene, CDR3 DNA, CDR3 protein. A D gene is named only where the DNA matches it firmly. Expanded clones get a size class; other rows say once, few or many, or leave the size out.

.	TRBD2	TRBJ2-3	TRBV7-3	TGTGCCAGCAGCTTAACGTCTAGCGGATCAGATACGCAGTATTTT	CASSLTSSGSDTQYF
.	.	TRBJ1-5	TRBV4-1	TGCGCCAGCAGCCAAGAGAGGGCCCTAAATCAGCCCCAGCATTTT	CASSQERALNQPQHF
.	.	TRBJ1-4	TRBV6-1	TGTGCCAGCAGTGATGACCCCGGGGAGGGGGAAAAACTGTTTTTT	CASSDDPGEGEKLFF
.	TRBD1	TRBJ1-2	TRBV9	TGTGCCAGCAGCGTATCGAGGGACAGGGTCGACTATGGCTACACCTTC	CASSVSRDRVDYGYTF
.	TRBD1	TRBJ2-1	TRBV19	TGTGCCAGTAGTATTATTACCGGGACAGGGGTAGACGGTGAGCAGTTCTTC	CASSIITGTGVDGEQFF
once	.	TRBJ2-7	TRBV6-5	TGTGCCAGCAGTCAGTACACCAGGGGGACTTTCGAGCAGTACTTC	CASSQYTRGTFEQYF
.	TRBD1	TRBJ1-1	TRBV25-1	TGTGCCAGCACTCCCCCGGGAGGGGGCTCTGAAGCTTTCTTT	CASTPPGGGSEAFF
.	.	TRBJ2-2	TRBV29-1	TGCAGCGTTGAAGCCTGGGCTGGGACCGGGGAGCTGTTTTTT	CSVEAWAGTGELFF
.	.	TRBJ1-1	TRBV5-1	TGCGCCAGCACCCGGACTCCTACCGAGACTGAAGCTTTCTTT	CASTRTPTETEAFF
once	.	TRBJ2-1	TRBV15	TGTGCCACTGCTAGGGGTGCCTACAATGAGCAGTTCTTC	CATARGAYNEQFF
.	TRBD1	TRBJ2-7	TRBV24-1	TGTGCCACCAGTGATTCGGGACAGGTCAACTACGAGCAGTACTTC	CATSDSGQVNYEQYF
.	.	TRBJ2-7	TRBV7-8	TGTGCCAGCAGCTTATCAATTCACGAGCAGTACTTC	CASSLSIHEQYF
.	TRBD2	TRBJ2-5	TRBV9	TGTGCCAGCAGCCCGACTAGCGGCGCCCAAGAGACCCAGTACTTC	CASSPTSGAQETQYF
once	.	TRBJ1-4	TRBV5-1	TGCGCCAGCAGCTTGGGACAGATAAATGAAAAACTGTTTTTT	CASSLGQINEKLFF
.	TRBD2	TRBJ2-2	TRBV24-1	TGTGCCACCAGTGATCCTCGGACTAGCGGAAACACCGGGGAGCTGTTTTTT	CATSDPRTSGNTGELFF
.	.	TRBJ1-1	TRBV5-1	TGCGCCAGCAGCTTAGATCTCGGGGTCACTGAAGCTTTCTTT	CASSLDLGVTEAFF
.	.	TRBJ1-1	TRBV5-1	TGCGCCAGCACCTCCGAGCTGGGGGGGACTGAAGCTTTCTTT	CASTSELGGTEAFF
.	.	TRBJ2-7	TRBV4-1	TGCGCCAGCAGCCCCCGTCGGGGCTACGAGCAGTACTTC	CASSPRRGYEQYF
.	TRBD2	TRBJ2-1	TRBV2	TGTGCCAGTTGCCCGGGACTAGCGGGAGGGCTCAACAATGAGCAGTTCTTC	CASCPGLAGGLNNEQFF
.	TRBD2	TRBJ2-1	TRBV6-2/TRBV6-3	TGTGCCAGCAGTTACAGGGGCGGTGGGACTAGCGGGAGTAATGAGCAGTTCTTC	CASSYRGGGTSGSNEQFF
.	.	TRBJ1-3	TRBV5-1	TGCGCCAGCAGTGGGGGGTCCTACGGAAACACCATATATTTT	CASSGGSYGNTIYF
.	.	TRBJ1-2	TRBV5-1	TGCGCCAGCAGCTTGTCAGGGCCCAACTATGGCTACACCTTC	CASSLSGPNYGYTF
.	TRBD1	TRBJ2-5	TRBV28	TGTGCCAGCAGTTCCTGGACAGGGATAGAGACCCAGTACTTC	CASSSWTGIETQYF
.	.	TRBJ2-2	TRBV28	TGTGCCAGCAGTCAGAGGTACCTGTCGGCCGGGGAGCTGTTTTTT	CASSQRYLSAGELFF
.	TRBD2	TRBJ2-7	TRBV11-2	TGTGCCAGCAGCTTAGGGACTAGCGGGACTCATTTCTACGAGCAGTACTTC	CASSLGTSGTHFYEQYF
.	TRBD2	TRBJ2-1	TRBV6-1	TGTGCCAGCAGTGAAGCGTCGTGGGTGGCTAGCGGGAGCCTTTACAATGAGCAGTTCTTC	CASSEASWVASGSLYNEQFF
.	.	TRBJ2-1	TRBV14	TGTGCCAGCAGCCAAGACAGTAACAATGAGCAGTTCTTC	CASSQDSNNEQFF
.	.	TRBJ2-7	TRBV19	TGTGCCAGTAGTCCCTTGGGAGGAGAGCAGTACTTC	CASSPLGGEQYF
few	.	TRBJ2-1	TRBV6-5	TGTGCCAGCAGTCCCCCGGGGTTGGATGAGCAGTTCTTC	CASSPPGLDEQFF
.	TRBD2	TRBJ2-7	TRBV11-2	TGTGCCAGCAGCGGGGGGGGTGCTCTCTACGAGCAGTACTTC	CASSGGGALYEQYF
.	.	TRBJ1-3	TRBV18	TGTGCCAGCTCACCCCAGGGGAGCTCTGGAAACACCATATATTTT	CASSPQGSSGNTIYF
.	.	TRBJ2-7	TRBV6-5	TGTGCCACCCAGACCCTAGGAGAGCAGTACTTC	CATQTLGEQYF
.	.	TRBJ2-1	TRBV15	TGTGCCACCAGCAGACCATCAGCAAGCACAGATGAGCAGTTCTTC	CATSRPSASTDEQFF
few	.	TRBJ2-5	TRBV28	TGTGCCAGCAGCTTACCGCGTTACCAGGGTCAAGAGACCCAGTACTTC	CASSLPRYQGQETQYF
.	.	TRBJ2-3	TRBV24-1	TGTGCCACCAGTGATTCCCCGGCCGGGAGCACAGATACGCAGTATTTT	CATSDSPAGSTDTQYF
.	.	TRBJ1-1	TRBV5-4	TGTGCCAGCAGCCCCGGGTCCGGAGTCACTGAAGCTTTCTTT	CASSPGSGVTEAFF
.	TRBD1	TRBJ1-6	TRBV6-5	TGTGCCAGCAGCTCCGGGACAGCTGGGTCACCCCTCCACTTT	CASSSGTAGSPLHF
.	TRBD1	TRBJ1-4	TRBV24-1	TGTGCCACCAGTGACGCGGGACAGGGGGATGAAAAACTGTTTTTT	CATSDAGQGDEKLFF
.	.	TRBJ2-7	TRBV19	TGTGCCAGTAGTTTTGGCCCGGGAGTCCACGAGCAGTACTTC	CASSFGPGVHEQYF
.	TRBD2	TRBJ2-2	TRBV5-1	TGCGCCAGCAGCTCGGGAGGACTAGACGTTTTTAGTAGGGAGCTGTTTTTT	CASSSGGLDVFSRELFF
.	TRBD2	TRBJ2-3	TRBV23-1	TGCGCCAGCAGTCAACCAATGGCGGGAGAGGGAACAGATACGCAGTATTTT	CASSQPMAGEGTDTQYF
.	TRBD2	TRBJ2-7	TRBV14	TGTGCCAGCAGCCCGAGGGCGGGGGGCGCCTACGAGCAGTACTTC	CASSPRAGGAYEQYF
once	TRBD1	TRBJ2-5	TRBV5-1	TGCGCCAGCAGCGACCCGGCAGTTCTGACAGGGGGCAAGGAGACCCAGTACTTC	CASSDPAVLTGGKETQYF
.	TRBD2	TRBJ2-7	TRBV7-8	TGTGCCAGCAGCAGACGACTAGCGATGTCCTACGAGCAGTACTTC	CASSRRLAMSYEQYF
.	TRBD2	TRBJ2-1	TRBV27	TGTGCCACCGGGACTAGCGGGAATGGCGCCTACAATGAGCAGTTCTTC	CATGTSGNGAYNEQFF
.	.	TRBJ1-5	TRBV5-6	TGTGCCAGCAGCTTGAGGGTAGGGGATCAGCCCCAGCATTTT	CASSLRVGDQPQHF
.	TRBD1	TRBJ2-3	TRBV12-3/TRBV12-4	TGTGCCAGCAGGGTAACAGGGGGCCTTCGGAAGTATTTT	CASRVTGGLRKYF